The T cell receptor beta chain under discussion was sequenced for a study of tumor-infiltrating lymphocytes in primary liver carcinoma. Joint extraction of RNA and DNA used about 17-31 mg of bulk tissue that was unsorted. This clonotype was picked up many times. The V and J ends lost 8 bases and 2 bases respectively, with 10 bases between them. CDR3 length: 12 residues. A constant-region primer served to make TCR beta cDNA from roughly 500 ng total RNA. What produced the TCR beta libraries was three nested multiplex PCR rounds using slightly modified ARM-PCR. Each of the first two PCR rounds ran approximately 11 cycles with TRBV1-TRBV30 forward and C-beta reverse primers. MiXCR, applied by TCRdb to the multiplex PCR reads, yields one record per CDR3 protein. Found here are about 99,000 distinct CDR3 sequences, over 55% of them singletons; the top ten hold 9.5%.

This sequence originates from a woman aged 60-75 years with primary liver carcinoma and hepatitis B virus infection. The V and J genes are TRBV12-3 or TRBV12-4 and TRBJ2-7, with a weak D call TRBD2 (5 bases). Input material: liver tumor tissue from sampling region 5. Subset noted: tumor region T5, tumor centre. CDR3 DNA: TGTGCCAGCGGTAGCGTCGCCTACGAGCAGTACTTC. It is translated as CASGSVAYEQYF.